The 32 T cell receptor beta chains below come from one sample, sequenced in a study of OX40 agonist ivuxolimab in advanced cancers. TCRdb's copy holds only in-frame clones and misses some; the assay was immunoSEQ multiplex PCR. The sample holds about 71,000 clones, roughly nine tenths seen once. This specimen was CD4+ or CD8+ T cells sorted from blood, taken in a trial of the OX40 agonist ivuxolimab. The receptors originated from an adult with an advanced solid tumor such as melanoma, head and neck, liver or kidney cancer.

The chain uses TRBV6-6 and TRBJ1-2; D may be TRBD1 (6 bases). CDR3 length: 16 residues. Trimming took 4 bases from V and 5 from J, leaving 20 bases between them. Looked up from germline, CDR1 is MNHNY and CDR2 is SVGAGI (reference sequence). The CDR3 here is CASSLQPEGGAYGYTF. The CDR3 DNA is TGTGCCAGCAGTTTGCAACCAGAGGGGGGAGCGTATGGCTACACCTTC.

V gene TRBV7-8 combines with J gene TRBJ2-5, with D uncertain. Germline V gene data show CDR1 as SGHVS and CDR2 as FQNEAQ. There are 11 residues in the CDR3. The V end lost 5 bases, the J end lost 2 bases, and 3 bases lay between the germline ends. In DNA, the CDR3 is TGTGCCAGCAGCCGTCAAGAGACCCAGTACTTC. It yields the protein CASSRQETQYF.

This clone occurred a few times. The chain uses TRBV27 and TRBJ2-1; possible D gene TRBD2, 6 bases. Between the trimmed V and J ends, which lost 8 bases and 0 bases, there was a span of 8 bases. Germline CDR1 and CDR2: MNHEY and SMNVEV (reference sequence). The CDR3 runs 13 residues. The CDR3 DNA sequence: TGTGCCAGCTGGACTAACTCCTACAATGAGCAGTTCTTC. It encodes CASWTNSYNEQFF.

By proportion, this clone is medium-sized. V usage is TRBV11-2 and J usage is TRBJ2-7; 8 bases match TRBD2. From germline, CDR1 is SGHAT and CDR2 FQNNGV. V shed 5 bases, J shed 4 bases, and the junction held 10 bases outside the gene matches. The CDR3 has 15 residues. The CDR3 reads CASSDPGGVSYEQYF. DNA of the CDR3: TGTGCCAGCAGCGACCCGGGGGGGGTTAGTTACGAGCAGTACTTC.

This chain links TRBV7-6 with TRBJ2-1; possible D gene TRBD1, 5 bases. Germline CDR1 and CDR2: SGHVS and FNYEAQ. Deletions cut 6 bases from V and 9 bases from J, with 12 bases between. This CDR3 is 12 amino acids long. CDR3 sequence (DNA): TGTGCCAGCAGTTATTGGGGCAGTGAGCAGTTCTTC. Translating it yields CASSYWGSEQFF.

This chain connects TRBV10-3 to TRBJ2-2; D is perhaps TRBD1 (8 bases). This CDR3 has 18 residues. The V end was cut by 0 bases, the J end by 1 base, with 15 bases between. Germline values: CDR1 ENHRY, CDR2 SYGVKD. This CDR3 is CAISESGGTGLNTGELFF. The DNA of the CDR3 is TGTGCCATCAGTGAGTCGGGGGGGACAGGCCTGAACACCGGGGAGCTGTTTTTT.

The rearrangement joins TRBV5-4 to TRBJ2-6; D possibly uses TRBD1 or TRBD2 (5 bases each). Per germline, CDR1 SGHNT and CDR2 YYREEE (reference sequence). V gave up 2 bases and J gave up 3 bases, with 18 bases separating them. The CDR3 covers 18 residues. In DNA form, the CDR3 reads TGTGCCAGCAGCTTTTCCCCGGGGCGCCGTAGTGGGGCCAACGTCCTGACTTTC. Its translation is CASSFSPGRRSGANVLTF.

The rearrangement links TRBV4-2 to TRBJ2-1; TRBD2 is a possible D gene (6 bases). CDR3 length equals 18 residues. CDR1 is LGHNA, CDR2 YNFKEQ, per germline. Trimming pared 0 bases from V and 0 bases from J, leaving 15 bases between. Here the CDR3 DNA reads TGTGCCAGCAGCCAAGATGTTTGGCGGGAAAACTCCTACAATGAGCAGTTCTTC. This translates into CASSQDVWRENSYNEQFF.

The gene calls are TRBV29-1 and TRBJ2-1; D is possibly TRBD1 (5 bases). The germline V gene has CDR1 SQVTM and CDR2 ANQGSEA. The CDR3 is made up of 13 amino acids. Here the CDR3 DNA reads TGCAGTGACAGAAGGGGCAGCCTCAATGAGCAGTTCTTC. Protein sequence: CSDRRGSLNEQFF.

This chain connects TRBV10-3 to TRBJ1-2, with D possibly TRBD1 on 5 matching bases. The ends were cut back, 5 bases at V and 8 bases at J, with 9 bases in the middle. The CDR3 has 11 amino acids. CDR1 is ENHRY, CDR2 SYGVKD, per germline. This CDR3 is CAISSGKGYTF. DNA for the CDR3: TGTGCCATCAGTTCAGGGAAAGGCTACACCTTC.

The chain employs TRBV11-1 and TRBJ2-7; possibly TRBD1 or TRBD2 for D (5 bases each). Trimming removed 4 bases from V and 2 bases from J, with 18 bases in between. The CDR3 sequence is 16 residues long. Looked up from germline, CDR1 is SGHAT and CDR2 is FQDESV (reference sequence). Here the CDR3 DNA reads TGTGCCAGCAGCTCGGTTTTAGGGACGGCCACCTACGAGCAGTACTTC. Its protein product is CASSSVLGTATYEQYF.

The chain uses TRBV5-4 and TRBJ2-7, with 7 positions matching TRBD1. This CDR3 is built from 14 residues. Germline CDR1 reads SGHNT; CDR2 reads YYREEE (reference sequence). The trim removed 3 bases at V and 2 bases at J, leaving 5 bases unmatched. Here the CDR3 reads CASSSRDSPYEQYF. The CDR3 nucleotides are TGTGCCAGCAGCTCCCGGGACAGCCCCTACGAGCAGTACTTC.

Concerning this clone itself: Additional DNA sequences in this sample encode the identical CDR3. The V call is TRBV13, the J call TRBJ2-4, with 8 bases lining up with TRBD1. Germline lookup yields CDR1 PRHDT and CDR2 FYEKMQ (reference sequence). With 5 bases clipped from V and 0 bases from J, the junction kept 6 bases outside the gene matches. This CDR3 spans 16 amino acids. In nucleotides, the CDR3 is TGTGCCAGCAGCCTCGGACAGGGATTAGCCAAAAACATTCAGTACTTC. This translates into CASSLGQGLAKNIQYF.

The chain recombines TRBV7-2 with TRBJ1-5; no definite D call. The CDR3 is 14 amino acids. Germline V gives CDR1 SGHTA, CDR2 FQGNSA. Trimming removed 0 bases from V and 2 bases from J, with 5 bases in between. CDR3 DNA: TGTGCCAGCAGCTTAGCGTATGGCAATCAGCCCCAGCATTTT. It translates to CASSLAYGNQPQHF. The entire variable domain, with the rest obtained from reference TRBV7-2 and TRBJ1-5, is as follows: GAGVSQSPSNKVTEKGKDVELRCDPISGHTALYWYRQSLGQGLEFLIYFQGNSAPDKSGLPSDRFSAERTGGSVSTLTIQRTQQEDSAVYLCASSLAYGNQPQHFGDGTRLSIL.

This sequence joins TRBV6-5 and TRBJ1-3; 7 bases are shared with TRBD1. The junction had 3 bases not matched to a gene; V was cut back by 6 bases and J by 1 base. In germline, CDR1 is MNHEY, CDR2 SVGAGI. The CDR3 spans 14 residues. The CDR3 nucleotides read TGTGCCAGCAGAACGACAGGGTCTGGAAACACCATATATTTT. It translates to CASRTTGSGNTIYF.

V gene TRBV5-6 combines with J gene TRBJ1-1; TRBD1 might be the D (5 bases). V lost 1 base and J 5 bases, leaving 15 bases between the germline ends. CDR1 SGHDT and CDR2 YYEEEE come from the germline V gene. The CDR3 spans 15 residues. The CDR3 sequence is CASSLSGWGRTEAFF. CDR3 bases: TGTGCCAGCAGCTTGAGTGGTTGGGGGAGGACTGAAGCTTTCTTT.

As concerns this clone: This sample also contains other DNA sequences that code for the same CDR3. The chain employs TRBV7-9 and TRBJ2-7; 7 nucleotides agree with TRBD2. V shed 4 bases, J shed 3 bases, and the junction held 6 bases outside the gene matches. The CDR3 runs to 14 residues. Germline loops: CDR1 SEHNR, CDR2 FQNEAQ (reference sequence). The CDR3 nucleotides are TGTGCCAGCAGCTCCCTAACGGGGGGCTACGAGCAGTACTTC. Translating gives CASSSLTGGYEQYF.

V and J are TRBV5-1 and TRBJ2-1; D is unclear. V was pared by 3 bases and J by 7 bases, with 5 bases between. The CDR3 totals 11 residues. In germline, CDR1 is SGHRS, CDR2 YFSETQ. CDR3 region: CASSWGNEQFF. CDR3 DNA sequence: TGCGCCAGCAGCTGGGGAAATGAGCAGTTCTTC.

V is TRBV9 and J is TRBJ1-3; TRBD1 is a possible D gene (6 bases). Trimming took off 0 bases at V and 1 base at J, with 8 bases between the two ends. Germline CDR1 is SGDLS and CDR2 is YYNGEE. The CDR3 has 15 amino acids. The CDR3 DNA reads TGTGCCAGCAGCGTAGAGGGGGGATCTGGAAACACCATATATTTT. Its protein is CASSVEGGSGNTIYF.

The J gene is TRBJ2-1, the V gene TRBV11-2, with D perhaps TRBD1 (6 bases). The germline V and J ends were trimmed by 4 bases and 8 bases, with 15 bases remaining between them. Germline V CDR1 and CDR2: SGHAT, FQNNGV. This CDR3 is built from 14 residues. The CDR3 sequence is CASSSGTSRDEQFF. CDR3 coding DNA: TGTGCCAGCAGCTCTGGGACATCTAGGGATGAGCAGTTCTTC.

This chain joins TRBV13 and TRBJ2-3, with D unresolved. This CDR3 is 14 amino acids long. Looked up from germline, CDR1 is PRHDT and CDR2 is FYEKMQ (reference sequence). V shed 0 bases and J shed 2 bases, with 6 bases lying between them. CDR3 in amino acids: CASSLGGNTDTQYF. CDR3 DNA: TGTGCCAGCAGCTTAGGTGGGAACACAGATACGCAGTATTTT.

The V gene is TRBV28, the J gene TRBJ2-3, with TRBD2 matching 10 bases. The CDR3 is 16 amino acids. V lost 2 bases and J lost 3; bases outside the gene matches: 5. Germline-derived CDR1 and CDR2 are MDHEN and SYDVKM. The CDR3 DNA follows: TGTGCCAGCAGTTTACCTAGCGGGAGTGGGACAGATACGCAGTATTTT. It codes for CASSLPSGSGTDTQYF.

This chain links TRBV6-5 with TRBJ2-3; TRBD1 agrees at 10 bases. Germline loops: CDR1 MNHEY, CDR2 SVGAGI. The CDR3 covers 15 residues. With V trimmed by 6 bases and J by 6 bases, 9 bases remained unmatched. CDR3 region: CASSAGTGVWDTQYF. CDR3 sequence (DNA): TGTGCCAGCAGCGCCGGGACAGGGGTTTGGGATACGCAGTATTTT.

The chain combines TRBV27 with TRBJ2-1, with unresolved D. V shed 4 bases and J shed 12 bases, with 13 bases lying between them. This CDR3 is built from 12 residues. Germline V gives CDR1 MNHEY, CDR2 SMNVEV (reference sequence). The CDR3 region is CASSSQLPWQFF. In DNA, the CDR3 is TGTGCCAGCAGTTCCCAACTTCCTTGGCAGTTCTTC.

The V call is TRBV6-1, the J call TRBJ1-2, with 9 bases fitting TRBD1. From germline, CDR1 is MNHNS and CDR2 SASEGT. The CDR3 sequence is 15 residues long. J gave up 6 bases and V 2 bases, and 7 bases lay outside the gene matches. The CDR3 reads CASSEPGQGSNGYTF. CDR3 nucleotide sequence: TGTGCCAGCAGTGAACCGGGACAGGGTAGCAATGGCTACACCTTC.

The genes are TRBV30 and TRBJ2-7; D might be TRBD1 or TRBD2, each matching 6 bases. The CDR3 length is 14 residues. Trimming removed 5 bases from V and 2 bases from J, with 16 bases in between. Looked up from germline, CDR1 is GTSNPN and CDR2 is SVGIG (reference sequence). CDR3 protein: CAWGKGGITYEQYF. Written as DNA, the CDR3 is TGTGCCTGGGGAAAGGGGGGCATCACCTACGAGCAGTACTTC.

The chain has TRBV5-1 and TRBJ2-7, with a tentative D call TRBD1 (6 bases). CDR3 size: 13 residues. Trimming left V 4 bases short and J 7 bases short, with 15 bases between. CDR1 is SGHRS, CDR2 YFSETQ, per germline. The CDR3 region is CASSLATGREQYF. The CDR3, as DNA: TGCGCCAGCAGCCTAGCAACAGGGCGGGAGCAGTACTTC.

This chain connects TRBV9 to TRBJ2-1; D may be TRBD1 (6 bases). Deletions cut 4 bases from V and 2 bases from J, with 22 bases between. The CDR3 contains 18 residues. Germline V gives CDR1 SGDLS, CDR2 YYNGEE. The CDR3 protein is CASSPSPGGTDTYNEQFF. The DNA of the CDR3 is TGTGCCAGCAGCCCCTCCCCTGGGGGCACCGATACCTACAATGAGCAGTTCTTC.

The V gene is TRBV6-5, the J gene TRBJ1-2, with unresolved D. Germline V gene data show CDR1 as MNHEY and CDR2 as SVGAGI. Trimming pared 4 bases from V and 4 bases from J, leaving 16 bases between. This CDR3 contains 15 residues. The CDR3 nucleotides read TGTGCCAGCAGTTCCCTCCATATCAGAATCTATGGCTACACCTTC. Its translation: CASSSLHIRIYGYTF.

The V gene is TRBV5-1, the J gene TRBJ1-2; 10 bases match TRBD1. CDR3 size: 14 residues. The trim removed 0 bases at V and 7 bases at J, leaving 3 bases unmatched. Per germline, CDR1 SGHRS and CDR2 YFSETQ. This CDR3 reads CASSLETGGAGYTF. CDR3 DNA: TGCGCCAGCAGCTTGGAGACAGGGGGCGCTGGCTACACCTTC. Drawing the rest from reference TRBV5-1 and TRBJ1-2, the complete variable domain is KAGVTQTPRYLIKTRGQQVTLSCSPISGHRSVSWYQQTPGQGLQFLFEYFSETQRNKGNFPGRFSGRQFSNSRSEMNVSTLELGDSALYLCASSLETGGAGYTFGSGTRLTVV.

This clone has just a few counts. This chain connects TRBV19 to TRBJ1-5; weak D call: TRBD1 (6 bases). This CDR3 has 12 amino acids. Germline V lookup: CDR1 LNHDA, CDR2 SQIVND (reference sequence). V was cut by 6 bases and J by 9 bases, with 12 bases left in between. CDR3 DNA sequence: TGTGCCAGTAGGTGGGGGCAAGGGCCCCAGCATTTT. Translated, it gives CASRWGQGPQHF.

This chain links TRBV28 with TRBJ2-1; D remains ambiguous. Germline CDR1 is MDHEN and CDR2 is SYDVKM. The CDR3 has 14 residues. The germline V and J ends were trimmed by 5 bases and 6 bases, with 14 bases remaining between them. CDR3: CASSLPRRGNEQFF. The CDR3 nucleotides are TGTGCCAGCAGTCTCCCCCGGCGCGGCAATGAGCAGTTCTTC. The complete variable domain, with remaining parts taken from reference TRBV28 and TRBJ2-1, reads DVKVTQSSRYLVKRTGEKVFLECVQDMDHENMFWYRQDPGLGLRLIYFSYDVKMKEKGDIPEGYSVSREKKERFSLILESASTNQTSMYLCASSLPRRGNEQFFGPGTRLTVL.